This TCR beta chain was observed in a study of blood T cell repertoires in COVID-19. Study context: Sources were T cells, B-cell-depleted T cells, or PBMCs; the material itself was cDNA or gDNA.

The repertoire was sequenced with immunoSEQ multiplex PCR; TCRdb's copy has only in-frame clones and lacks some. Of around 250,000 clones in the sample, roughly nine tenths are singletons; the top ten hold 1.2%. With 3 bases removed from V and 5 bases from J, the gap between germline ends came to 14 bases. The germline CDR1 and CDR2 sequences are SGHDT and YYEEEE. The CDR3 covers 15 residues. Ages ranged from 18 to 89 years, with residence in about two dozen US areas. The sample comprised PBMCs or T cells enriched from blood (not recorded which). The chain has TRBV5-6 and TRBJ1-4; D call uncertain. This TCR was sampled from a human donor in a cohort exposed to, infected with or recovered from COVID-19 (not recorded which). The donor label of this sample is uncertain. The CDR3 DNA sequence: TGTGCCAGCAGCTCCGGTGACATCCGGAATGAAAAACTGTTTTTT. This translates into CASSSGDIRNEKLFF.